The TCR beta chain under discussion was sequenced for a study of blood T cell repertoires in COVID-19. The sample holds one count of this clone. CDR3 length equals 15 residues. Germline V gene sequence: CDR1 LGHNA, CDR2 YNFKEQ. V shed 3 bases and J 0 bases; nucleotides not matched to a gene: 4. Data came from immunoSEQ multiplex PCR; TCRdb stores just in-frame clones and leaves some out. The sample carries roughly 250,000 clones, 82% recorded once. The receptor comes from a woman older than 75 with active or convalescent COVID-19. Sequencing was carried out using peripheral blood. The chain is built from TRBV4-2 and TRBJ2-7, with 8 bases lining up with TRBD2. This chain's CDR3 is CASSHSGASSYEQYF. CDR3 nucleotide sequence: TGTGCCAGCAGCCATAGCGGGGCCAGCTCCTACGAGCAGTACTTC.